A single T cell receptor (beta chain) is shown here with its context. The data originate from a study of T-cell reconstitution after alpha-beta-depleted transplantation in children. Unique molecular identifiers were incorporated during preparation of the TCRbeta library. From the PCR reads, TCRdb called clonotypes with MiXCR, one entry per CDR3 protein. The profile shows roughly 590,000 distinct CDR3 sequences, roughly 17% of them singletons. CDR1 is SGHRS and CDR2 is YFSETQ in the germline V gene. Trimming took 5 bases from V and 0 from J, leaving 11 bases between them. This CDR3 has 15 residues. The material was PBMCs from the stem cell graft donor, obtained from the stem cell graft. The chain recombines TRBV5-1 with TRBJ2-2; D is undetermined. The receptor comes from a human donor who donated a stem cell graft to a child with acute myeloid leukemia. CDR3 in amino acids: CASSRSGANTGELFF. The CDR3, as DNA: TGCGCCAGCAGTAGGAGTGGGGCGAACACCGGGGAGCTGTTTTTT. The whole variable domain, filled in from reference TRBV5-1 and TRBJ2-2, reads KAGVTQTPRYLIKTRGQQVTLSCSPISGHRSVSWYQQTPGQGLQFLFEYFSETQRNKGNFPGRFSGRQFSNSRSEMNVSTLELGDSALYLCASSRSGANTGELFFGEGSRLTVL.